A single sample is the source of the 24 T cell receptor beta chains below, sequenced in a study of T cell responses to AZD1222 COVID-19 vaccine. Here immunoSEQ multiplex PCR was the method, and the copy in TCRdb shows in-frame clones only, minus some. Among just over 60,000 clones listed, around 75% were seen once. The sequencing used peripheral blood, collected on day 0 of AZD1222 vaccination. The receptors stem from an adult in good health.

The chain recombines TRBV18 with TRBJ2-2; TRBD1 matches 8 bases. V gave up 2 bases and J gave up 2 bases; unmatched junction bases: 7. This CDR3 spans 17 amino acids. CDR1 KGHSH and CDR2 LQKENI come from the germline V gene. For the CDR3, the DNA is TGTGCCAGCTCACCATCGGGACAGGACAGAAACACCGGGGAGCTGTTTTTT. This encodes CASSPSGQDRNTGELFF.

The chain employs TRBV27 and TRBJ2-1; 11 positions agree with TRBD2. V lost 6 bases to trimming and J lost 4 bases; unmatched junction nucleotides: 5. Per germline, CDR1 MNHEY and CDR2 SMNVEV (reference sequence). The CDR3 runs to 15 residues. The CDR3 sequence is CASRSSGGHYNEQFF. CDR3 DNA sequence: TGTGCCAGCAGATCTAGCGGGGGGCATTACAATGAGCAGTTCTTC.

The rearrangement uses TRBV11-2 and TRBJ1-1; D perhaps matches TRBD1 (6 bases). The CDR3 contains 14 residues. Per germline, CDR1 SGHAT and CDR2 FQNNGV. V was trimmed by 1 base and J by 2 bases, leaving 8 bases between them. The CDR3 DNA reads TGTGCCAGCAGCTTAGGAGGGGGAAACACTGAAGCTTTCTTT. Encoded protein: CASSLGGGNTEAFF.

The V call is TRBV3-1 (or the pseudogene TRBV3-2), the J call TRBJ1-5; no firm D call. The CDR3 contains 13 residues. V was shortened by 0 bases and J by 11 bases, with 11 bases between the two germline ends. The germline CDR1 and CDR2 sequences are LGHDT and YNNKEL (reference sequence). CDR3 region: CASSQETATAQHF. CDR3 DNA sequence: TGTGCCAGCAGCCAAGAAACCGCTACTGCCCAGCATTTT.

The chain recombines TRBV7-9 with TRBJ1-5; TRBD1 matches at 8 bases. Looked up from germline, CDR1 is SEHNR and CDR2 is FQNEAQ (reference sequence). Unmatched junction bases numbered 3, after V lost 6 bases and J lost 5 bases. The CDR3 runs to 13 residues. CDR3 residues: CASSEDRDQPQHF. The CDR3 nucleotides read TGTGCCAGCAGTGAGGACAGGGATCAGCCCCAGCATTTT.

The gene calls are TRBV7-9 and TRBJ1-2, with D perhaps TRBD1 (5 bases). V was shortened by 5 bases and J by 6 bases, with 13 bases between the two germline ends. The germline V gene has CDR1 SEHNR and CDR2 FQNEAQ (reference sequence). There are 13 residues in the CDR3. Written as DNA, the CDR3 is TGTGCCAGCAGCCCGTGGGGGTTGGATGGCTACACCTTC. Amino acid sequence: CASSPWGLDGYTF.

This clone occurred once. The V gene is TRBV27, the J gene TRBJ2-7, with 10 bases lining up with TRBD1. This CDR3 is 14 amino acids long. The junction had 6 bases not matched to a gene; V was cut back by 6 bases and J by 4 bases. Germline V gene data show CDR1 as MNHEY and CDR2 as SMNVEV (reference sequence). The CDR3 loop reads CASRRGQGDYEQYF. For the CDR3, the DNA is TGTGCCAGCAGGAGAGGACAGGGGGATTACGAGCAGTACTTC.

This chain links TRBV2 with TRBJ1-4; no definite D call. This CDR3 is 13 amino acids long. Trimming pared 4 bases from V and 6 bases from J, leaving 9 bases between. Germline V gives CDR1 SNHLY, CDR2 FYNNEI. The CDR3 coding sequence is TGTGCCAGCAGTGTGAGACGTGATGAAAAACTGTTTTTT. Its translation: CASSVRRDEKLFF.

This chain connects TRBV4-1 to TRBJ2-7, with D possibly being TRBD1 (6 bases). The germline V gene has CDR1 MGHRA and CDR2 YSYEKL. The V and J ends lost 2 bases and 5 bases respectively, with 16 bases between them. This CDR3 region has 15 residues. CDR3 region: CASSQTRTYRDEQYF. Written as DNA, the CDR3 is TGCGCCAGCAGCCAAACCCGGACATACAGGGACGAGCAGTACTTC.

The J gene is TRBJ2-2, the V gene TRBV10-3; unclear D gene. Germline CDR1 ENHRY, CDR2 SYGVKD. This CDR3 comprises 14 residues. Trimming pared 6 bases from V and 0 bases from J, leaving 8 bases between. The CDR3 region has the DNA TGTGCCATCAGGGCTTCAGCGAACACCGGGGAGCTGTTTTTT. Residues: CAIRASANTGELFF.

This clone has a handful of counts. The CDR3 DNA sequence: TGTGCCAGCAGCTTAGATCCGGTGTTCTCTGGAAACACCATATATTTT. As protein: CASSLDPVFSGNTIYF. The chain employs TRBV7-8 and TRBJ1-3; D ambiguous. The CDR3 is 16 amino acids. V lost 1 base, J lost 0 bases, and 10 bases lay in between. CDR1 and CDR2 (germline): SGHVS, FQNEAQ.

The chain joins TRBV3-1 (or the pseudogene TRBV3-2) to TRBJ2-1; 7 bases are a match to TRBD1. The CDR3 consists of 15 residues. J was trimmed by 5 bases and V by 1 base; bases with no gene match: 5. The germline V gene encodes CDR1 LGHDT and CDR2 YNNKEL (reference sequence). CDR3 amino acids: CASSQGQGVHNEQFF. For the CDR3, the DNA is TGTGCCAGCAGCCAAGGGCAGGGGGTACACAATGAGCAGTTCTTC.

The rearrangement links TRBV5-1 to TRBJ2-3; D not certain. Looked up from germline, CDR1 is SGHRS and CDR2 is YFSETQ. The ends were cut back, 1 base at V and 2 bases at J, with 8 bases in the middle. This CDR3 comprises 14 residues. The CDR3 spells CASSLPGLTDTQYF. CDR3 nucleotides: TGCGCCAGCAGCTTGCCTGGTCTCACAGATACGCAGTATTTT.

In this sample, this clone is medium-sized. V and J are TRBV7-6 and TRBJ1-5; possibly TRBD1 for D (6 bases). The CDR3 has 13 amino acids. Trimming left V 5 bases short and J 6 bases short, with 11 bases between. Germline CDR1 is SGHVS and CDR2 is FNYEAQ. The CDR3 sequence is CASSPGESQPQHF. For the CDR3, the DNA is TGTGCCAGCAGCCCAGGGGAGAGTCAGCCCCAGCATTTT.

This chain joins TRBV24-1 and TRBJ2-5, with D perhaps matching TRBD2 (6 bases). Trimming took off 4 bases at V and 10 bases at J, with 15 bases between the two ends. This CDR3 contains 13 residues. CDR1 and CDR2 from the germline V gene are KGHDR and SFDVKD. The CDR3 here is CATSEWESGDQYF. In DNA form, the CDR3 reads TGTGCCACCAGTGAATGGGAGTCGGGGGACCAGTACTTC.

The J gene is TRBJ1-1, the V gene TRBV18, with D possibly matching TRBD1 (5 bases). This CDR3 is built from 14 residues. V dropped 2 bases and J dropped 8 bases, with 15 bases sitting between them. Looked up from germline, CDR1 is KGHSH and CDR2 is LQKENI. CDR3 residues: CASSPGQGLDEAFF. CDR3 nucleotides: TGTGCCAGCTCACCAGGGCAGGGCCTGGACGAAGCTTTCTTT.

The chain joins TRBV2 to TRBJ1-1; D is perhaps TRBD1 (5 bases). The V end was cut by 4 bases, the J end by 4 bases, with 7 bases between. This CDR3 has 12 amino acids. Germline V gives CDR1 SNHLY, CDR2 FYNNEI. The CDR3 nucleotides read TGTGCCAGCAGTGCACAGGCCACTGAAGCTTTCTTT. Its protein is CASSAQATEAFF.

The DNA of the CDR3 is TGTGCCAGCAGTTCCGGGGTCAGAGATACGCAGTATTTT. It yields the protein CASSSGVRDTQYF. V and J are TRBV12-3 or TRBV12-4 and TRBJ2-3; D is perhaps TRBD2 (5 bases). The germline V and J ends were trimmed by 4 bases and 5 bases, with 10 bases remaining between them. The CDR3 length is 13 residues.

This chain connects TRBV7-8 to TRBJ1-5; possibly TRBD1 for D (5 bases). Trimming took off 5 bases at V and 5 bases at J, with 10 bases between the two ends. Germline V gene data show CDR1 as SGHVS and CDR2 as FQNEAQ. The CDR3 covers 13 residues. The CDR3 DNA sequence: TGTGCCAGCAGCCGACAGAGAGATCAGCCCCAGCATTTT. This translates into CASSRQRDQPQHF.

This clone was counted once. The CDR3, as DNA: TGTGCCAGCAGTCCGGGGATACGGTATGGCTACACCTTC. Its protein is CASSPGIRYGYTF. The chain is built from TRBV6-5 and TRBJ1-2; D call uncertain. This CDR3 contains 13 residues. Germline loops: CDR1 MNHEY, CDR2 SVGAGI. V was pared by 5 bases and J by 5 bases, with 12 bases between.

This clone turned up a few times. V usage is TRBV11-3 and J usage is TRBJ2-2; 7 bases are shared with TRBD2. The V segment lost 3 bases and the J segment 4 bases; nucleotides outside the gene matches: 5. The CDR3 is 15 residues long. Per the germline V gene, CDR1 is SGHNT and CDR2 is YENEEA. CDR3 residues: CASSFGGGTTGELFF. CDR3 DNA: TGTGCCAGCAGCTTCGGGGGAGGGACCACCGGGGAGCTGTTTTTT.

This clone turned up a few times. The J gene is TRBJ1-2, the V gene TRBV7-2; a weak D match, TRBD1 (6 bases). V shed 6 bases and J shed 6 bases, with 8 bases lying between them. The CDR3 has 11 residues. Germline V gives CDR1 SGHTA, CDR2 FQGNSA. The CDR3 sequence: CASRSGDGYTF. The DNA of the CDR3 is TGTGCCAGCAGGTCAGGGGATGGCTACACCTTC.

CDR3 in amino acids: CASSYSGENTGELFF. The CDR3 coding sequence is TGTGCCAGCAGTTACTCGGGGGAGAACACCGGGGAGCTGTTTTTT. The chain is built from TRBV6-5 and TRBJ2-2; D is tentatively TRBD1 or TRBD2 (5 bases each). Looked up from germline, CDR1 is MNHEY and CDR2 is SVGAGI. CDR3 length: 15 residues. Trimming took 0 bases from V and 1 from J, leaving 6 bases between them.

This sequence joins TRBV9 and TRBJ1-2; D not certain. Per germline, CDR1 SGDLS and CDR2 YYNGEE. This CDR3 has 13 amino acids. V was cut by 2 bases and J by 5 bases, with 10 bases left in between. This CDR3 reads CASSVEGGYGYTF. CDR3 in DNA: TGTGCCAGCAGCGTGGAGGGAGGATATGGCTACACCTTC.